The following is a T cell receptor (beta chain) sequence with its context. The data belong to a study of CD8 T cells in Susac syndrome. TEMRA cells were FACS-enriched, with CD8+ and CD4+ T cells isolated negatively. A quantity of about 0.5 to 1 ug RNA underwent reverse transcription using random hexamers. MiXCR, applied by TCRdb to the immunoSEQ multiplex PCR reads, yields one record per CDR3 protein. The data hold 160,000 or so distinct CDR3 sequences, with approximately 94% observed a single time. This CDR3 has 16 residues. V dropped 4 bases and J dropped 4 bases, with 19 bases sitting between them. CDR1 is MNHEY and CDR2 is SVGAGI in the germline V gene.

This TCR came from a human donor with Susac syndrome. The chain carries TRBV6-5 and TRBJ2-5; a weak D match, TRBD1 (6 bases). Input material: CD4+ T cells from PBMCs. The CDR3 loop is CASSSPGRPRGETQYF. The CDR3 DNA reads TGTGCCAGCAGTTCACCAGGGAGACCCAGGGGAGAGACCCAGTACTTC.